This is a list of T cell receptor beta chains from one sample in a study of blood T cell repertoires in COVID-19. TCRdb keeps only in-frame clones here, not all; method: immunoSEQ multiplex PCR. This table has about 270,000 clones, around nine tenths appearing once. The sequenced material came from peripheral blood. The receptor set was obtained from a middle-aged man with active or convalescent COVID-19. CDR3s include the opening cysteine and the closing phenylalanine or tryptophan. Each record gives: J gene, CDR3 length, V gene, CDR3 protein.

j_gene: TRBJ1-2; len: 15; v_gene: TRBV6-5; CDR3aa: CASSYYGTAPFGYTF
j_gene: TRBJ1-2; len: 16; v_gene: TRBV27; CDR3aa: CASSLHGQGSNYGYTF
j_gene: TRBJ2-5; len: 13; v_gene: TRBV6-1; CDR3aa: CASSEVGLETQYF
j_gene: TRBJ1-2; len: 14; v_gene: TRBV28; CDR3aa: CASSLNLWNYGYTF
j_gene: TRBJ2-3; len: 16; v_gene: TRBV6-6; CDR3aa: CASIDSQGAGTDTQYF
j_gene: TRBJ1-6; len: 15; v_gene: TRBV5-6; CDR3aa: CASSLGGLYNSPLHF
j_gene: TRBJ2-1; len: 15; v_gene: TRBV6-1; CDR3aa: CASSEDGTDFDEQFF
j_gene: TRBJ1-4; len: 13; v_gene: TRBV6-5; CDR3aa: CASKEQGAEKLFF
j_gene: TRBJ2-7; len: 14; v_gene: TRBV7-9; CDR3aa: CASSLDGGVYEQYF
j_gene: TRBJ2-7; len: 13; v_gene: TRBV12-3/TRBV12-4; CDR3aa: CASSLDSGYEQYF
j_gene: TRBJ1-3; len: 17; v_gene: TRBV19; CDR3aa: CASSIFSGQGSGNTIYF
j_gene: TRBJ2-6; len: 14; v_gene: TRBV30; CDR3aa: CAWSLGSGANVLTF
j_gene: TRBJ1-3; len: 15; v_gene: TRBV28; CDR3aa: CASSSTAISGNTIYF
j_gene: TRBJ2-7; len: 13; v_gene: TRBV6-5; CDR3aa: CASTQGPYYEQYF
j_gene: TRBJ1-1; len: 13; v_gene: TRBV6-5; CDR3aa: CASARDRATEAFF
j_gene: TRBJ2-4; len: 15; v_gene: TRBV5-1; CDR3aa: CASSRDRGQNPHQYF
j_gene: TRBJ1-2; len: 15; v_gene: TRBV3-1/TRBV3-2; CDR3aa: CASSQERQGAPGYTF
j_gene: TRBJ2-1; len: 16; v_gene: TRBV5-5; CDR3aa: CASSGTLAGEDNEQFF
j_gene: TRBJ1-6; len: 16; v_gene: TRBV27; CDR3aa: CASSPGGVTYNSPLHF
j_gene: TRBJ1-3; len: 13; v_gene: TRBV19; CDR3aa: CASSTQGGNTIYF
j_gene: TRBJ2-5; len: 16; v_gene: TRBV3-1/TRBV3-2; CDR3aa: CASSQGTGGLGETQYF
j_gene: TRBJ1-2; len: 12; v_gene: TRBV10-1; CDR3aa: CASMEGEGGYTF
j_gene: TRBJ2-1; len: 14; v_gene: TRBV5-4; CDR3aa: CASSLKGDLDEQFF
j_gene: TRBJ1-2; len: 13; v_gene: TRBV7-9; CDR3aa: CASSGGQTNGYTF
j_gene: TRBJ1-5; len: 15; v_gene: TRBV30; CDR3aa: CAWSRAPGGNQPQHF
j_gene: TRBJ1-6; len: 12; v_gene: TRBV7-2; CDR3aa: CASSLFGSPLHF
j_gene: TRBJ1-2; len: 16; v_gene: TRBV10-1; CDR3aa: CASSPSRAGLNYGYTF
j_gene: TRBJ2-3; len: 13; v_gene: TRBV4-1; CDR3aa: CASSQNTWGPQYF
j_gene: TRBJ2-5; len: 17; v_gene: TRBV19; CDR3aa: CASSPQSAGGAQETQYF
j_gene: TRBJ2-5; len: 14; v_gene: TRBV10-3; CDR3aa: CAIQGHRRQETQYF
j_gene: TRBJ1-6; len: 14; v_gene: TRBV5-1; CDR3aa: CASSTGQGTRALHF
j_gene: TRBJ2-2; len: 17; v_gene: TRBV7-3; CDR3aa: CASSPRESGANTGELFF